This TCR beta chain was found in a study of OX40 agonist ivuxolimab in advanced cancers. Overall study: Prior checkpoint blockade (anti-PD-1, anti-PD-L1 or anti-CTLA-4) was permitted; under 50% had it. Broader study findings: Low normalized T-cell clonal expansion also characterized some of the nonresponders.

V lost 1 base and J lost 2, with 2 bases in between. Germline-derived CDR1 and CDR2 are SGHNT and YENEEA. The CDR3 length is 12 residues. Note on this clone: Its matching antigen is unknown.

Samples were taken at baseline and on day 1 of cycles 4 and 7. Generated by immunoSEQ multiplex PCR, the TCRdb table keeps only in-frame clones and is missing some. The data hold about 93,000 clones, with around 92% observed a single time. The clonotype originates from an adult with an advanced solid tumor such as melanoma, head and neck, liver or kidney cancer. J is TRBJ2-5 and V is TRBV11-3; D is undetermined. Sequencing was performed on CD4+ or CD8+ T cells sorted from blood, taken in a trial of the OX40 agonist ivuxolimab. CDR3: CASSLGQETQYF. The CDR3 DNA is TGTGCCAGCAGCTTAGGTCAAGAGACCCAGTACTTC. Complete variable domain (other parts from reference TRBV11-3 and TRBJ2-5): EAGVVQSPRYKIIEKKQPVAFWCNPISGHNTLYWYLQNLGQGPELLIRYENEEAVDDSQLPKDRFSAERLKGVDSTLKIQPAELGDSAVYLCASSLGQETQYFGPGTRLLVL.